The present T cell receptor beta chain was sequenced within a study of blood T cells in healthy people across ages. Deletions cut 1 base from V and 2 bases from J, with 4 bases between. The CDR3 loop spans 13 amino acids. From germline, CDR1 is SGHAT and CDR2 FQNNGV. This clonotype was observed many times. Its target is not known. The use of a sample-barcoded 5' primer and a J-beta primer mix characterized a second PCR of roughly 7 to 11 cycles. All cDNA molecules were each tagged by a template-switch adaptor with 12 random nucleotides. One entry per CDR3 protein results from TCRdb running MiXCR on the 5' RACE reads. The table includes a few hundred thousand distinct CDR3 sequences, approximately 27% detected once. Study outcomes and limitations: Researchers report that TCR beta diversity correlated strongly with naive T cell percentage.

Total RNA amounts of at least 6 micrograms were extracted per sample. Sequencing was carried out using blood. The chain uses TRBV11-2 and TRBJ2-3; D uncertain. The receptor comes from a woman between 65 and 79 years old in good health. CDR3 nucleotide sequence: TGTGCCAGCAGCTTAGGTTTCACAGATACGCAGTATTTT. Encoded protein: CASSLGFTDTQYF.